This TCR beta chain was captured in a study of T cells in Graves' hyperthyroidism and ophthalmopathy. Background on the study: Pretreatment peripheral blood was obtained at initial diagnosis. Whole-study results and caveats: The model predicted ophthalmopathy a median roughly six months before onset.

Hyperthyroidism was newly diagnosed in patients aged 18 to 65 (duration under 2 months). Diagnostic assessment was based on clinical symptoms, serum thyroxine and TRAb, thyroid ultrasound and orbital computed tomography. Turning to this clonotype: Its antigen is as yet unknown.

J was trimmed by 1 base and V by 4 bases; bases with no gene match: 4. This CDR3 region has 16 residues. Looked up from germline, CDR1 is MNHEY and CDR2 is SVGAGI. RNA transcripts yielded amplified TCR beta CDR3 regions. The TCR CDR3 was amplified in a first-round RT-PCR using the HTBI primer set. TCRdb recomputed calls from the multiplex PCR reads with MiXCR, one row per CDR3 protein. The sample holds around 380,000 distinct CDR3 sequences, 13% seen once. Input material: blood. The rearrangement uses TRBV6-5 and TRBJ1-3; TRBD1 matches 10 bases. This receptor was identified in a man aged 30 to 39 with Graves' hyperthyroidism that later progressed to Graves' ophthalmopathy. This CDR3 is CASSSPGQGSGNTIYF. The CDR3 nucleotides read TGTGCCAGCAGTTCCCCGGGACAGGGGTCTGGAAACACCATATATTTT.